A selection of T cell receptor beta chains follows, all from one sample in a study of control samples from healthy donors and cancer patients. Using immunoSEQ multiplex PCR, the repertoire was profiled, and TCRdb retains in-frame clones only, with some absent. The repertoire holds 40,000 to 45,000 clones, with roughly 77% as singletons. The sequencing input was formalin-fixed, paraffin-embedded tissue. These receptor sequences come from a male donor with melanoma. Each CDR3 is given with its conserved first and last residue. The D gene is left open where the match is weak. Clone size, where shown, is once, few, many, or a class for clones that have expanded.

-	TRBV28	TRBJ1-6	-	TGTGCCAGCTCTTCCGTGAGGGGAACACCCCTCCACTTT	CASSSVRGTPLHF
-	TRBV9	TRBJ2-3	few	TGTGCCAGCAGCGGGAGACTAGTCGATACGCAGTATTTT	CASSGRLVDTQYF
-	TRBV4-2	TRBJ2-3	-	TGTGCCAGCAGCCAAGATCCCCGGGTTGGGGGGGATACGCAGTATTTT	CASSQDPRVGGDTQYF
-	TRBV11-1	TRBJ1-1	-	TGTGCCAGCAGCCGCGAAAGGGACACTGAAGCTTTCTTT	CASSRERDTEAFF
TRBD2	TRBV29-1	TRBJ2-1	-	TGCAGCATTGAAAGTGCGTTACCCGGGCTAGCGGGAGGGAATGAGCAGTTCTTC	CSIESALPGLAGGNEQFF
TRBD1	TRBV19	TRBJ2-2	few	TGTGCCAGTAGAAAAGGGGGCCCGAACACCGGGGAGCTGTTTTTT	CASRKGGPNTGELFF
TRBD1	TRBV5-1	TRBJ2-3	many	TGCGCCAGCAGCCCCGAGGGACAGCCCACAGATACGCAGTATTTT	CASSPEGQPTDTQYF
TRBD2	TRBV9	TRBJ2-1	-	TGTGCCAGCAGCGTACTCGGACTAGCGGGAGGCCACAATGAGCAGTTCTTC	CASSVLGLAGGHNEQFF
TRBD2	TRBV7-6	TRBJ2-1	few	TGTGCCAGCAGCGAATTGACTCTAGCGGGGGGTTACAATGAGCAGTTCTTC	CASSELTLAGGYNEQFF
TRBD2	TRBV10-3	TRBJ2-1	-	TGTGCCACCACTAGACTAGCGGGACCCCTAGGGTCCTACAATGAGCAGTTCTTC	CATTRLAGPLGSYNEQFF
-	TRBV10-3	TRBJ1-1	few	TGTGCCATCAGTGAGTCGGGGAATGCTGAAGCTTTCTTT	CAISESGNAEAFF
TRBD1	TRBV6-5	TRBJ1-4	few	TGTGCCAGCAGAGAGGGGGCAGGTAATGAAAAACTGTTTTTT	CASREGAGNEKLFF
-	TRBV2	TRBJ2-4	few	TGTGCCAGCAGTTCTACTCCCCAGAGGGCTATTCAGTACTTC	CASSSTPQRAIQYF
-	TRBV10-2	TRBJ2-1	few	TGCGCCAGCAGTGATGTAGCGGCGTCCTACAATGAGCAGTTCTTC	CASSDVAASYNEQFF
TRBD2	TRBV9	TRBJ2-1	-	TGTGCCAGCAGCGTAGTCGGGAGGGCCGGGGGCGATGAGCAGTTCTTC	CASSVVGRAGGDEQFF
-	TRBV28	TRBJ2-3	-	TGTGCCAGCAGTTCACCGGGGCGCGATACGGATACGCAGTATTTT	CASSSPGRDTDTQYF
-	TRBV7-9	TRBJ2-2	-	TGTGCCAGCAGCTTGTTGGACACCGGGGAGCTGTTTTTT	CASSLLDTGELFF
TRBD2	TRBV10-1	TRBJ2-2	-	TGCGCCAGCAGTGAGGGGACTAGCGGGAGAGCCGGGGAGCTGTTTTTT	CASSEGTSGRAGELFF
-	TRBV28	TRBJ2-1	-	TGTGCCAGCAGTTTATACGACCCCCCCACGTATGAGCAGTTCTTC	CASSLYDPPTYEQFF
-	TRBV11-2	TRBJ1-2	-	TGTGCCAGCAGCTCCCCGCGGAGTGGGGGCTACACCTTC	CASSSPRSGGYTF
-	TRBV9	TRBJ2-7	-	TGTGCCAGCAGCGTAGAGGCCGGTTATCGCGAGCAGTACTTC	CASSVEAGYREQYF
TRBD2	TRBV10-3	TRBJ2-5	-	TGTGCCATCAGTGAGATTGTTCTAGCGGGGTTAGAGACCCAGTACTTC	CAISEIVLAGLETQYF
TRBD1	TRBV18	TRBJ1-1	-	TGTGCCAGCTCACCCCAAAGACAGGGCCAAGAAGCTTTCTTT	CASSPQRQGQEAFF
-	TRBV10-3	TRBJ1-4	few	TGTGCCATCAGTGACTTCGGCAGCGGCCTAGCAACTAATGAAAAACTGTTTTTT	CAISDFGSGLATNEKLFF
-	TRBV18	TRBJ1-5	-	TGTGCCAGCTCGGTTGGATGGTTTCAGCCCCAGCATTTT	CASSVGWFQPQHF
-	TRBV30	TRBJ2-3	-	TGTGCCTGGAGTCGCCACACGGGAGCCGCAGATACGCAGTATTTT	CAWSRHTGAADTQYF
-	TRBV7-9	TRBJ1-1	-	TGTGCCAGCAGCTTAGTCGCCGGGGGTAACACTGAAGCTTTCTTT	CASSLVAGGNTEAFF